A single sample is the source of the 11 T cell receptor beta chains below, sequenced in a study of cytomegalovirus exposure and HLA in healthy donors. The repertoire was sequenced with immunoSEQ multiplex PCR; TCRdb's copy has only in-frame clones and lacks some. The top ten hold around 0.7% of the sample, which has around 150,000 clones, just over 90% seen once. Sequencing was done on a sample of PBMCs. These receptors were taken from a young man in good health and CMV-seronegative.

This chain links TRBV5-4 with TRBJ2-3, with 8 bases fitting TRBD2. Trimming at V came to 2 bases and at J to 6 bases, leaving 5 bases not matched to a gene. This CDR3 is built from 14 residues. Germline CDR1 SGHNT, CDR2 YYREEE (reference sequence). CDR3 bases: TGTGCCAGCAGCTTAGCGGGAGCGACGGATACGCAGTATTTT. This gives the protein CASSLAGATDTQYF.

This chain joins TRBV5-8 and TRBJ1-2; tentative D call: TRBD1 (6 bases). Germline loops: CDR1 SGHTS, CDR2 YDEGEE. This CDR3 region has 17 residues. V dropped 0 bases and J dropped 2 bases, with 17 bases sitting between them. The CDR3 coding sequence is TGTGCCAGCAGCTTGGGACAGGAAGAACCCCCAAACTATGGCTACACCTTC. Its translation: CASSLGQEEPPNYGYTF.

The chain employs TRBV9 and TRBJ2-3; D is perhaps TRBD2 (6 bases). The CDR3 is 14 amino acids. The germline V gene has CDR1 SGDLS and CDR2 YYNGEE. The germline V and J ends were trimmed by 6 bases and 5 bases, with 16 bases remaining between them. This CDR3 reads CASTTRGREDTQYF. CDR3 in DNA: TGTGCCAGCACCACCCGAGGGCGGGAAGATACGCAGTATTTT.

This rearrangement joins TRBV11-3 to TRBJ2-5; D is uncertain. From germline, CDR1 is SGHNT and CDR2 YENEEA. This CDR3 comprises 15 residues. V was pared by 4 bases and J by 5 bases, with 17 bases between. The CDR3 here is CASSSQTGGMETQYF. CDR3 in DNA: TGTGCCAGCAGCTCGCAAACCGGCGGAATGGAGACCCAGTACTTC.

V is TRBV5-6 and J is TRBJ2-7, with no clear D. CDR3 length equals 12 residues. Germline V gene lookup returns CDR1 SGHDT and CDR2 YYEEEE. V lost 2 bases and J 5 bases, leaving 8 bases between the germline ends. In DNA form, the CDR3 reads TGTGCCAGCAGCTTCAGATTTGACGAGCAGTACTTC. Its protein product is CASSFRFDEQYF.

The genes are TRBV10-1 and TRBJ2-1; D is perhaps TRBD1 (5 bases). Between the trimmed V and J ends, which lost 2 bases and 4 bases, there was a span of 6 bases. Germline CDR1 and CDR2: WNHNN and SYGVQD (reference sequence). CDR3 size: 13 residues. In DNA form, the CDR3 reads TGCGCCAGCAGTGAGAGGGGTTACAATGAGCAGTTCTTC. Translation gives CASSERGYNEQFF.

This sequence joins TRBV27 and TRBJ2-5; D is perhaps TRBD2 (6 bases). V was pared by 0 bases and J by 3 bases, with 14 bases between. Looked up from germline, CDR1 is MNHEY and CDR2 is SMNVEV (reference sequence). CDR3 length: 16 residues. The DNA for the CDR3 is TGTGCCAGCAGTTTATCAACAGCCCCTAGCGAAGAGACCCAGTACTTC. This encodes CASSLSTAPSEETQYF.

The CDR3 sequence: CASSDGGLATGEQFF. In DNA form, the CDR3 reads TGTGCCAGCAGTGACGGGGGACTAGCCACTGGTGAGCAGTTCTTC. This chain links TRBV6-4 with TRBJ2-1; 9 nucleotides match TRBD2. The CDR3 is made up of 15 amino acids. Trimming took 2 bases from V and 9 from J; bases not matched to a gene: 8. Germline V lookup: CDR1 MRHNA, CDR2 SNTAGT.

The V call is TRBV25-1, the J call TRBJ1-1, with a possible D match to TRBD1 (6 bases). The CDR3 runs 13 residues. Per germline, CDR1 MGHDK and CDR2 SYGVNS. Trimming cost V 2 bases and J 5 bases, with 9 bases left between them. The CDR3 here is CASSEQGKTEAFF. The CDR3 coding sequence is TGTGCCAGCAGTGAACAGGGGAAGACTGAAGCTTTCTTT. The whole variable domain, filled in from reference TRBV25-1 and TRBJ1-1, reads EADIYQTPRYLVIGTGKKITLECSQTMGHDKMYWYQQDPGMELHLIHYSYGVNSTEKGDLSSESTVSRIRTEHFPLTLESARPSHTSQYLCASSEQGKTEAFFGQGTRLTVV.

The chain joins TRBV9 to TRBJ2-3; 9 bases match TRBD2. This CDR3 is 18 amino acids long. CDR1 is SGDLS and CDR2 is YYNGEE in the germline V gene. Unmatched junction bases numbered 14, after V lost 3 bases and J lost 3 bases. The CDR3 DNA reads as TGTGCCAGCAGCGAGGGTGTAGCGGGAGTGTCGTGGACAGATACGCAGTATTTT. Translation gives CASSEGVAGVSWTDTQYF.

V usage is TRBV9 and J usage is TRBJ1-4; 9 bases map to TRBD1. V gave up 2 bases and J gave up 7 bases; unmatched junction bases: 9. The CDR3 sequence is 16 residues long. CDR1 SGDLS and CDR2 YYNGEE come from the germline V gene. The CDR3 bases are TGTGCCAGCAGCGTGGAGCCACAGGGGGCTGGTGAAAAACTGTTTTTT. Its protein product is CASSVEPQGAGEKLFF.